The source of this TCR beta chain is a study of blood T cells in healthy people across ages (dated by TCRdb to between 2015 and 2016). At the level of the whole study: In model experiments, roughly one uniquely barcoded TCR beta cDNA molecule per two T cells was captured by template switching. Age-related changes in TCR beta repertoire diversity were measured in the study by deep sequencing normalized with unique cDNA molecular identifiers. The donors were divided into four age groups: young (average around 16 years), middle-aged (about 39), aged (around 67) and long-lived (82). Donors of different ages were randomly distributed across sequencing lanes to avoid experimental bias. Using the same blood draw, the study looked at two additional independent replicas of 1 million unique cDNA reads for two donors, one aged 18 to 30 and the other aged 80 or older.

The full study reports these points: Estimates of total diversity based on one million sequenced T cells were regarded as lower bounds and as underestimates. A strong correlation was found between observed TCR beta diversity and the percentage of naive T cells measured by flow cytometry. Conclusive comparison of naive and antigen-experienced compartments was prevented by the profiling of bulk unsorted PBMCs. Donor CMV infection status was unknown, potentially confounding age-related changes in expanded clonotypes. The long-lived group showed more naive CD4+ T cells, fewer expanded clones and increased TCR diversity than the aged group, suggesting age selection. As age increased, observed TCR beta diversity per million T cells dropped in a roughly linear way, and a significant reduction was already evident by age 40.

Concerning this clonotype itself: There is no known antigen for this receptor. No quality values exist for individual bases; no much larger clone is one base distant.

V and J are trimmed by 7 bases and 8 bases, and the gene matches miss 10 bases of the junction. Taken from the germline V gene, the CDR1 and CDR2 loops are SQVTM and ANQGSEA. From cysteine to phenylalanine, the CDR3 is 14 amino acids long. The CDR3 DNA has 42 bases and is translated from base 1. Systemically healthy Caucasian individuals from Russia, approximately 39 in total and aged 6 to 90 years, were included as donors. Each donor gave about 10 milliliters of peripheral blood, drawn into EDTA-treated Vacutainer tubes. PBMCs were isolated by Ficoll-Paque density-gradient centrifugation, with at least 7 million obtained per sample. Trizol reagent was used to extract total RNA from PBMCs, with at least 5.5 micrograms per sample. For every donor, flow cytometry on a PBMC aliquot measured the percentage of naive CD45RAhigh/CD27high T cells. The library was built by means of 5' RACE. Sequenced using an Illumina HiSeq 2500. A second PCR of about 7 to 12 cycles was performed with a sample-barcoded 5' primer and a J-beta primer mix. A template-switch 5' adaptor carrying 12 random nucleotides introduced a unique molecular identifier onto each TCR beta cDNA molecule. Each sample yielded at least 3 million CDR3-containing paired-end reads. All of the RNA was converted into first-strand cDNA using the Mint cDNA synthesis kit, with a TRBC-specific oligonucleotide serving as the primer. Following uracil-DNA glycosylase treatment, a first 18-cycle PCR with universal primers M1SS and BC2_uni_R was performed on all cDNA. Per the authors' processing: Each sample was normalized by randomly selecting 1 million high-quality reads, each carrying a distinct molecular identifier. Reads with shared molecular identifiers were discarded instead of being binned into consensus sequences. MiTCR, set to a Q25 quality threshold and the strictest error-elimination algorithm, was used for CDR3 identification, clonotype clustering and error correction. A nonparametric unseen species model using Euler transformation provided a lower-bound estimate of total TCR beta diversity. Starting from the raw public reads, TCRdb applied fastp trimming at Q25, assembled clones with MiXCR and retained in-frame beta chains. Every distinct CDR3 protein forms one entry, paired with its most common genes and DNA. These V and J calls are TCRdb output, not the study's own analysis. Here the sample has around 750,000 distinct CDR3 sequences; approximately 53% occur a single time. Jointly, the top ten make up around 40% of the sample.

The rearranged segments are TRBV29-1 and TRBJ2-1, with 11 bases aligning to TRBD2. The TCR comes from a man aged 80 or over in good health. The sample consisted of blood. The CDR3 protein: CSARSGRAGDEQFF. The DNA sequence reads TGCAGCGCCCGTAGCGGGAGGGCGGGAGATGAGCAGTTCTTC.